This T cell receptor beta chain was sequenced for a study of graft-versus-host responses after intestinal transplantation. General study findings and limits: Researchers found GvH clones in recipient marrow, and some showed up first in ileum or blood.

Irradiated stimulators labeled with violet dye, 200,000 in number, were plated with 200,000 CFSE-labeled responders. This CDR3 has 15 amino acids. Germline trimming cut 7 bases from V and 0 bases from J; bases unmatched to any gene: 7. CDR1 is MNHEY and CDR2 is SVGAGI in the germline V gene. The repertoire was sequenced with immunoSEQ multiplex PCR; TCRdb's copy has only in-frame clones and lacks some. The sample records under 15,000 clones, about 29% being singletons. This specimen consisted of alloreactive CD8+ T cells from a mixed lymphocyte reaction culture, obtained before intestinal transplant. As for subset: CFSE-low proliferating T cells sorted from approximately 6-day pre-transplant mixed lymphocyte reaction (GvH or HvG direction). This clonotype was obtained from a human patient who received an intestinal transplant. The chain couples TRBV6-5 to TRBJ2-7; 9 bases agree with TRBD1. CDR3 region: CASNSGTGISYEQYF. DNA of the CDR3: TGTGCCAGCAATTCCGGGACAGGGATCTCCTACGAGCAGTACTTC.